The TCR beta chain described here comes from a study of circulating and synovial CD4+ cells in juvenile arthritis. Turning to this clone: What it recognizes is unknown.

General observations from the study: Traditional Vbeta family usage analysis missed the pathogenic-like versus bulk difference. Some such blood samples were as oligoclonal as synovium.

Sequencing was performed with immunoSEQ multiplex PCR; in TCRdb, only in-frame clones are kept and a portion is missing. This sample carries 30,000 to 35,000 clones, around 95% of them seen once, and the ten largest clones take roughly 0.2%. The J segment lost 4 bases and the V segment lost 0 bases, leaving 8 bases of the junction unmatched. Germline CDR1 is LGHNA and CDR2 is YNFKEQ. The CDR3 sequence is 16 residues long. The sequencing sample was made of CD4+ T cells from blood. The chain uses TRBV4-2 and TRBJ1-2, with 7 nucleotides matching TRBD1. This TCR was recovered from a human donor with juvenile idiopathic arthritis. CDR3 DNA sequence: TGTGCCAGCAGCCAAGAGACCCGGGACAGTACCTATGGCTACACCTTC. Translation gives CASSQETRDSTYGYTF.